This T cell receptor beta chain originates from a study of post-analysis software for immune sequencing data. As concerns this clonotype: What it binds is not known. Possible read error: a much larger clone is one base away.

General study findings and limits: Patients had higher frequencies than controls of roughly five TRBV segments, including TRBV5-6, TRBV5-1 and TRBV20-1. Same-batch samples co-clustered strongly by F measure. Relative to controls, patients with multiple sclerosis showed significantly lower normalized Chao1 diversity.

Unique molecular identifiers featured in each of the TCR beta cDNA libraries. T cells numbering about 0.85 to 11 million yielded cDNA molecules that totaled about 500,000. TCRdb recomputed calls from the PCR reads with MiXCR, one row per CDR3 protein. The sample holds roughly 650,000 distinct CDR3 sequences, 59% seen once. This CDR3 has 15 amino acids. Germline V CDR1 and CDR2: SQVTM, ANQGSEA. This rearrangement joins TRBV29-1 to TRBJ2-1; 11 bases map to TRBD2. The origin of this receptor is a girl aged 2 to 9 with multiple sclerosis. The sequencing input was blood. This chain's CDR3 is CGVGKVLAGGNEQFF. The CDR3 DNA follows: TGCGGCGTTGGAAAGGTGCTAGCGGGAGGCAATGAGCAGTTCTTC.